This T cell receptor (beta chain) was identified in a study of blood T cell repertoires in COVID-19. A few counts support this clone. TCRdb's copy holds only in-frame clones and misses some; the assay was immunoSEQ multiplex PCR. In the table there are over 450,000 clones, around 90% of which are singletons. J lost 0 bases, V lost 4 bases, and 6 bases had no gene match. The CDR3 consists of 16 residues. The V gene's germline CDR1 is SNHLY and CDR2 FYNNEI. The origin of this receptor is a woman aged 50 to 60 with COVID-19, enrolled during active disease. The sequenced sample was peripheral blood. The chain is built from TRBV2 and TRBJ1-3; 7 bases fit TRBD1. CDR3 DNA: TGTGCCAGCAGTGGCCGCCAGGGGGGCTCTGGAAACACCATATATTTT. It codes for CASSGRQGGSGNTIYF. Complete variable domain (other parts from reference TRBV2 and TRBJ1-3): EPEVTQTPSHQVTQMGQEVILRCVPISNHLYFYWYRQILGQKVEFLVSFYNNEISEKSEIFDDQFSVERPDGSNFTLKIRSTKLEDSAMYFCASSGRQGGSGNTIYFGEGSWLTVV.